These T cell receptor beta chains were read from a single sample in a study of a mutant IDH1 vaccine in newly diagnosed glioma. Their antigen targets remain unknown. Here immunoSEQ multiplex PCR was the method, and the copy in TCRdb shows in-frame clones only, minus some. The sample lists roughly 50,000 clones, under 90% occurring once. The material was PBMCs, obtained from a glioma patient whose treatment included an IDH1 peptide vaccine. These receptors all come from a woman between 18 and 29 years old with glioma. Both conserved end residues are part of each CDR3. A D gene is named only where the DNA matches it firmly. Clone size is not always given. Where it is, it says once, few, many or a class for expanded clones.

.	TRBD1	TRBJ2-1	TRBV13	15	CASSLRTGSYNEQFF	TGTGCCAGCAGCTTACGGACAGGGTCCTACAATGAGCAGTTCTTC
.	.	TRBJ2-7	TRBV6-1	15	CASSDLTRGAYEQYF	TGTGCCAGCAGTGATTTGACCCGCGGCGCCTACGAGCAGTACTTC
.	.	TRBJ2-6	TRBV4-2	14	CASSLESGANVLTF	TGTGCCAGCAGCTTAGAGAGCGGGGCCAACGTCCTGACTTTC
once	.	TRBJ1-1	TRBV15	16	CATSRDVRGGDTEAFF	TGTGCCACCAGCAGAGATGTGAGGGGGGGGGACACTGAAGCTTTCTTT
.	.	TRBJ2-1	TRBV6-1	14	CASIPAFWDNEQFF	TGTGCCAGCATCCCAGCTTTCTGGGACAATGAGCAGTTCTTC
.	TRBD1	TRBJ1-3	TRBV30	15	CAWRLTGGPGNTIYF	TGTGCCTGGAGGCTCACAGGGGGCCCTGGAAACACCATATATTTT
.	.	TRBJ1-1	TRBV5-6	15	CASREVGASGTEAFF	TGTGCCAGCAGGGAAGTGGGGGCTTCTGGCACTGAAGCTTTCTTT
.	TRBD2	TRBJ2-1	TRBV4-2	18	CASSPGLAGGYRDNEQFF	TGTGCCAGCAGCCCGGGACTAGCGGGAGGGTACAGGGACAATGAGCAGTTCTTC
.	.	TRBJ1-5	TRBV7-2	15	CASSLVQGKEQPQHF	TGTGCCAGCAGCTTAGTTCAGGGGAAGGAGCAGCCCCAGCATTTT
few	.	TRBJ1-1	TRBV19	13	CASSIPENTEAFF	TGTGCCAGTAGTATCCCCGAGAACACTGAAGCTTTCTTT